A selection of T cell receptor beta chains follows, all from one sample in a study of identical twins. TCRdb used MiXCR to reprocess the 5' RACE reads, holding one entry per CDR3 protein. This sample yields approximately 630,000 distinct CDR3 sequences, of which roughly 7.2% are seen a single time; about 1.6% belongs to the top ten. The same data also went into a second study, on yellow fever vaccine responses in identical twins.

Sequences were obtained from PBMCs. These receptors all come from a woman aged 18 to 35 in good health. CDR3s include the opening cysteine and the closing phenylalanine or tryptophan. D genes are given only for firm matches. The listing skips clone size in some rows; elsewhere it reads once, few, many or a size class.

v_call	j_call	clone_size	d_call	cdr3_nt	cdr3_aa
TRBV6-5	TRBJ2-2	many	NA	TGTGCCAGCAGTTACTTCGCCCCGAACACCGGGGAGCTGTTTTTT	CASSYFAPNTGELFF
TRBV7-6	TRBJ2-1	few	TRBD2	TGTGCCAGCAGCTTAAACCGGGAGGTCCCCAATGAGCAGTTCTTC	CASSLNREVPNEQFF
TRBV12-3/TRBV12-4	TRBJ2-1	many	TRBD2	TGTGCCAGCGCCCTCCGGGAGGGCCATGAGCAGTTCTTC	CASALREGHEQFF
TRBV3-1	TRBJ2-1	many	TRBD2	TGTGCCAGCAGACAGACTAGCGGAAAGTACAATGAGCAGTTCTTC	CASRQTSGKYNEQFF
TRBV4-1	TRBJ2-7	many	TRBD2	TGCGCCAGCAGCCCCGGGACTAGCGGGCCCTACGAGCAGTACTTC	CASSPGTSGPYEQYF
TRBV18	TRBJ2-6	few	NA	TGTGCCAGCTCACCTTATGGGGCCAACGTCCTGACTTTC	CASSPYGANVLTF
TRBV28	TRBJ2-7	NA	TRBD1	TGTGCCAGCAAAGGACAGGGCTCCTACGAGCAGTACTTC	CASKGQGSYEQYF
TRBV28	TRBJ2-1	few	NA	TGTGCCAGCAGTTTGGCGACAGATAACTTAATTCGCAATGAGCAGTTCTTC	CASSLATDNLIRNEQFF
TRBV7-9	TRBJ1-5	many	NA	TGTGCCCGAAGATTCCCTCCGGATCAGCCCCAGCATTTT	CARRFPPDQPQHF
TRBV24-1	TRBJ2-1	many	TRBD1	TGTGCCACCAGTGAATTTATATCCGGGACAGGGTTGAATGAGCAGTTCTTC	CATSEFISGTGLNEQFF
TRBV29-1	TRBJ1-2	NA	NA	TGCAGCGTTGAAAGACAGAACTATGGCTACACCTTC	CSVERQNYGYTF
TRBV5-5	TRBJ1-1	many	NA	TGTGCCAGCAGCGTAGCGGGAAGGGTGGATGAAGCTTTCTTT	CASSVAGRVDEAFF
TRBV27	TRBJ2-3	NA	NA	TGTGCCAGCAGTTTAGCTAAGGGGGGAAGCACAGATACGCAGTATTTT	CASSLAKGGSTDTQYF
TRBV14	TRBJ2-7	NA	TRBD2	TGTGCCAGCAGCCGGACCGGACTAGCGGGAGCCTACGAGCAGTACTTC	CASSRTGLAGAYEQYF
TRBV12-3/TRBV12-4	TRBJ1-6	few	NA	TGTGCCAGCAGTTTAAATACACGTGATTCACCCCTCCACTTT	CASSLNTRDSPLHF
TRBV5-1	TRBJ2-5	few	NA	TGCGCCAGCAGCGATCCGGCCAGGGTTGAGACCCAGTACTTC	CASSDPARVETQYF
TRBV6-5	TRBJ2-5	many	TRBD2	TGTGCCAGCAGTTCTTTGACTAGCGGGAAAGAGACCCAGTACTTC	CASSSLTSGKETQYF
TRBV7-2	TRBJ2-3	few	NA	TGTGCCAGCAGCTTATGGGGAGCTAGCACAGATACGCAGTATTTT	CASSLWGASTDTQYF
TRBV10-3	TRBJ2-2	NA	TRBD2	TGTGCCATCAGTAGGACTAGCGGGGGGACTCCGAACACCGGGGAGCTGTTTTTT	CAISRTSGGTPNTGELFF
TRBV6-2/TRBV6-3	TRBJ2-2	NA	NA	TGTGCCAGCAGCCGAGCCGCCGGGGAGCTGTTTTTT	CASSRAAGELFF
TRBV9	TRBJ2-5	NA	NA	TGTGCCAGCAGCGTAGCGGGGACGGAACAAGAGACCCAGTACTTC	CASSVAGTEQETQYF
TRBV5-1	TRBJ2-1	NA	TRBD2	TGCGCCAGCAGCTCGCGACTAGCGGGGGAGCTTAACAATGAGCAGTTCTTC	CASSSRLAGELNNEQFF
TRBV5-1	TRBJ2-5	few	TRBD1	TGCGCCAGCAGCAAGGGGACAGGGGGCTTCCAAGAGACCCAGTACTTC	CASSKGTGGFQETQYF
TRBV5-1	TRBJ2-5	NA	TRBD2	TGCGCCAGCACAGGACTAGCGGGGGGATACAAAGAGACCCAGTACTTC	CASTGLAGGYKETQYF
TRBV24-1	TRBJ2-2	many	TRBD1	TGTGCCACCGGGACAGCAAACACCGGGGAGCTGTTTTTT	CATGTANTGELFF
TRBV5-5	TRBJ2-7	NA	NA	TGTGCCAGCAGCTTTTTTGGGGGCAAGGGTTCAACCTACGAGCAGTACTTC	CASSFFGGKGSTYEQYF
TRBV12-3/TRBV12-4	TRBJ2-7	few	TRBD2	TGTGCCAGCAGTTTCAGACTAGCGGGAACCTACGAGCAGTACTTC	CASSFRLAGTYEQYF
TRBV29-1	TRBJ1-2	few	TRBD1	TGCAGCGCCGTTGGGACAGCCCGGGACTATGGCTACACCTTC	CSAVGTARDYGYTF
TRBV18	TRBJ2-2	NA	TRBD1	TGTGCCAGCTCACCACGACAGGGGTTCGATTCCGGGGAGCTGTTTTTT	CASSPRQGFDSGELFF
TRBV2	TRBJ2-3	NA	NA	TGTGCCAGCAGACCCAGGACACCAACGCAGTATTTT	CASRPRTPTQYF
TRBV29-1	TRBJ2-1	NA	TRBD2	TGCAGCGTTGCCGGGAGGGCCCTCTTATCCTACAATGAGCAGTTCTTC	CSVAGRALLSYNEQFF
TRBV7-9	TRBJ2-5	many	TRBD1	TGTGCCAGCAGCCTACAGGGGACATCCCAAGAGACCCAGTACTTC	CASSLQGTSQETQYF
TRBV3-1	TRBJ2-1	many	NA	TGTGCCAGCAGCCAAGAAGGTCCAGCCGGGATGACATTTGAGCAGTTCTTC	CASSQEGPAGMTFEQFF
TRBV27	TRBJ2-1	many	TRBD2	TGTGCCAGCAGTCCGGGGACTAGCGGGAGTAAGAATGAGCAGTTCTTC	CASSPGTSGSKNEQFF
TRBV25-1	TRBJ2-5	NA	TRBD2	TGTGCCAGCAGTGCGACTAGCGGGATAGGTGGAGAGACCCAGTACTTC	CASSATSGIGGETQYF
TRBV9	TRBJ2-7	NA	TRBD2	TGTGCCAGCAGCGGCGACCCGACTAGCGGGAGGGACGAGCAGTACTTC	CASSGDPTSGRDEQYF
TRBV11-2	TRBJ2-5	many	NA	TGTGCCAGCAGCTTAGTCCCCAGGGCCGGGGAGACCCAGTACTTC	CASSLVPRAGETQYF
TRBV7-2	TRBJ1-5	few	NA	TGTGCCAGCAGCTTCGTAGAGGGTAGCAATCAGCCCCAGCATTTT	CASSFVEGSNQPQHF
TRBV11-1	TRBJ1-2	few	TRBD1	TGTGCCAGCAGCGGGCCGTTGGGACAGTCCACATCTAACTATGGCTACACCTTC	CASSGPLGQSTSNYGYTF
TRBV5-1	TRBJ2-1	many	NA	TGCGCCAGCAGCTTCACTTTTTATTACAATGAGCAGTTCTTC	CASSFTFYYNEQFF
TRBV12-3/TRBV12-4	TRBJ2-2	NA	NA	TGTGCCAGCAGTTTAGACCTCGGGGAGCTGTTTTTT	CASSLDLGELFF
TRBV20-1	TRBJ2-7	many	TRBD1	TGCAGTGCGGTTGCAGGGGGCGATCTGTACGAGCAGTACTTC	CSAVAGGDLYEQYF
TRBV5-1	TRBJ2-5	many	TRBD1	TGCGCCAGCAGTACCGGGACAGGGGGAAATCAAGAGACCCAGTACTTC	CASSTGTGGNQETQYF